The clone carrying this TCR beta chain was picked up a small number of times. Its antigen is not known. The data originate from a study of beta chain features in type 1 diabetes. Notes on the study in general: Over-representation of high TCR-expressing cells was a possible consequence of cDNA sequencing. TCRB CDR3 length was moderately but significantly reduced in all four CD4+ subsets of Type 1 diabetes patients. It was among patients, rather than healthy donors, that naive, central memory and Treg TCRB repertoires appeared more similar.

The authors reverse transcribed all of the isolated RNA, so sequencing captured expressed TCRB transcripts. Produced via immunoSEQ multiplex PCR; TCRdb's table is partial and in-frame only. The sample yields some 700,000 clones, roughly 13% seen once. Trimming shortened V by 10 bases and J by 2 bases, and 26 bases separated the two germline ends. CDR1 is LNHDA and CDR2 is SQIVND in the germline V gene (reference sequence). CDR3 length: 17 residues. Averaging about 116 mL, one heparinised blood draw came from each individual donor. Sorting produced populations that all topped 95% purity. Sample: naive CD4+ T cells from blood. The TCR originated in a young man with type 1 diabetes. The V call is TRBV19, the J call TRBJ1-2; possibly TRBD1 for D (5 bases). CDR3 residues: CATYLPWSGTGNYGYTF. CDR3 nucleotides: TGTGCCACCTACCTCCCATGGTCCGGGACGGGAAACTATGGCTACACCTTC.